This T cell receptor (beta chain) was identified during a study of regulatory T cells in long-lasting Graves disease. This clonotype was counted at least ten times. Its matching antigen is unknown. Study-wide results and caveats: Persistent patients shared more public clonotypes (roughly 2,800) than new patients (more than 900).

Per germline, CDR1 GTSNPN and CDR2 SVGIG (reference sequence). The CDR3 has 15 residues. Germline trimming cut 2 bases from V and 5 bases from J; bases unmatched to any gene: 8. The time point is: newly diagnosed GD, antithyroid drugs for less than 3 months. Extracted PBMC RNA gave rise to the TCR library. Assembly of TCR beta libraries relied on iRepertoire HTBI primers together with Arm-PCR of CDR3 regions. Authors' analysis steps: Overall, samples carried around 60 TRBV and 14 TRBJ segments. In TCRdb, the multiplex PCR reads were re-called with MiXCR into one record per CDR3 protein. These V and J calls originate from TCRdb's pipeline instead of the authors' own analysis. The table includes some 230,000 distinct CDR3 sequences, around 18% detected once.

This clonotype originated in a female donor with Graves disease. The sequences come from peripheral blood mononuclear cells (PBMCs), collected at new diagnosis, from a patient treated with antithyroid drugs. The chain employs TRBV30 and TRBJ2-5; TRBD2 agrees at 10 bases. The CDR3 nucleotides are TGTGCCTGGAGTAAGGCTAGCGGGAGTGGGGAGACCCAGTACTTC. It yields the protein CAWSKASGSGETQYF.